A selection of T cell receptor beta chains follows, all from one sample in a study of blood T cell repertoires in COVID-19. Measured with immunoSEQ multiplex PCR; TCRdb has only the in-frame clones, and not every one. The sample records 300,000 to 400,000 clones, under 95% being singletons. The material sequenced was peripheral blood. The source is a woman between 18 and 30 years old who had recovered from COVID-19. Each CDR3 is given with its conserved first and last residue. The D gene is left open where the match is weak. Clone sizes are given selectively: once, few, many, or a class where the clone is expanded.

clone size | CDR3 length | D gene | J gene | V gene | CDR3 protein | CDR3 DNA
once | 13 | . | TRBJ1-2 | TRBV18 | CASSPGINYGYTF | TGTGCCAGCTCACCCGGGATTAACTATGGCTACACCTTC
. | 18 | . | TRBJ2-1 | TRBV5-8 | CASSSLVPSGTADNEQFF | TGTGCCAGCAGCTCCCTAGTTCCCTCCGGGACTGCCGATAATGAGCAGTTCTTC
. | 18 | TRBD1 | TRBJ1-6 | TRBV9 | CASSGTGGNEEVNSPLHF | TGTGCCAGCAGCGGGACAGGGGGCAATGAGGAGGTTAATTCACCCCTCCACTTT
. | 15 | . | TRBJ2-3 | TRBV19 | CASSIAAAGADTQYF | TGTGCCAGTAGTATTGCCGCCGCCGGAGCAGATACGCAGTATTTT
. | 21 | TRBD2 | TRBJ2-2 | TRBV9 | CASSITGLAGATSRNTGELFF | TGTGCCAGCAGCATCACGGGGCTAGCGGGAGCAACCTCACGGAACACCGGGGAGCTGTTTTTT
. | 11 | . | TRBJ1-1 | TRBV25-1 | CASEGGTEAFF | TGTGCCAGCGAAGGGGGTACTGAAGCTTTCTTT
. | 12 | . | TRBJ2-2 | TRBV11-3 | CASSPRTGELFF | TGTGCCAGCAGCCCACGGACCGGGGAGCTGTTTTTT
. | 15 | . | TRBJ2-3 | TRBV29-1 | CSVVPVRGVSDTQYF | TGCAGCGTTGTCCCAGTTAGGGGTGTTTCGGATACGCAGTATTTT
. | 15 | . | TRBJ1-1 | TRBV25-1 | CASSEYTGGWTEAFF | TGTGCCAGCAGTGAATACACAGGAGGGTGGACTGAAGCTTTCTTT
. | 15 | . | TRBJ1-1 | TRBV28 | CASSFTTGGNTEAFF | TGTGCCAGCAGTTTTACCACCGGCGGGAACACTGAAGCTTTCTTT
. | 15 | TRBD1 | TRBJ1-1 | TRBV7-2 | CASSSWTGSSTEAFF | TGTGCCAGCAGCTCATGGACAGGGTCAAGCACTGAAGCTTTCTTT
. | 18 | . | TRBJ2-3 | TRBV3-1/TRBV3-2 | CASSQAIGGGGLTDTQYF | TGTGCCAGCAGCCAAGCCATTGGGGGCGGGGGACTCACAGATACGCAGTATTTT
. | 17 | TRBD1 | TRBJ2-4 | TRBV11-2 | CASSLKTGGTSKNIQYF | TGTGCCAGCAGCTTAAAGACAGGGGGTACGTCCAAAAACATTCAGTACTTC
. | 16 | TRBD2 | TRBJ2-1 | TRBV11-3 | CASSWSAGGPVNEQFF | TGTGCCAGCAGCTGGTCGGCGGGAGGGCCGGTCAATGAGCAGTTCTTC
. | 15 | TRBD1 | TRBJ2-1 | TRBV18 | CASSPRTGRYNEQFF | TGTGCCAGCTCACCCCGGACAGGGAGGTACAATGAGCAGTTCTTC
. | 16 | TRBD2 | TRBJ2-5 | TRBV5-1 | CASSLRLAGSRETQYF | TGCGCCAGCAGCTTAAGACTAGCGGGCTCCCGAGAGACCCAGTACTTC
. | 16 | . | TRBJ1-2 | TRBV27 | CASSLSVGHGNYGYTF | TGTGCCAGCAGTTTAAGTGTTGGACACGGAAACTATGGCTACACCTTC